One and the same sample provided the 26 T cell receptor beta chains below, sequenced in a study of cytomegalovirus exposure and HLA in healthy donors. Primers for the PCR totalled 60 Vbeta and 13 Jbeta. Data came from immunoSEQ multiplex PCR; TCRdb stores just in-frame clones and leaves some out. The sample consists of some 120,000 clones, over 8.5% of them appearing once. The specimen sequenced was PBMCs. The origin of the receptors is a woman aged 40 to 50 in good health and CMV-seropositive.

The chain links TRBV7-6 to TRBJ2-1, with 9 bases that match TRBD2. Losses at the gene ends were 2 bases for V and 6 bases for J; bases not matched to a gene: 5. This CDR3 is 15 amino acids long. Germline V CDR1 and CDR2: SGHVS, FNYEAQ. This CDR3 is CASSLLAGSGNEQFF. The CDR3 DNA follows: TGTGCCAGCAGCTTACTAGCGGGGTCGGGCAATGAGCAGTTCTTC.

Of note for this clone: The junction departs from germline at one end; a sequencing error may be responsible. The rearrangement joins TRBV29-1 to TRBJ1-1; D may be TRBD1 (6 bases). CDR3 length equals 13 residues. Germline assignment: CDR1 SQVTM and CDR2 ANQGSEA. The CDR3: CSLDRPPGGEAFF. CDR3 DNA: TGCAGCCTTGACAGGCCTCCGGGGGGTGAAGCTTTCTTT.

The table lists this clone with a few counts. The chain uses TRBV10-3 and TRBJ2-2, with a weak D call TRBD2 (6 bases). The V gene's germline CDR1 is ENHRY and CDR2 SYGVKD. CDR3 length: 13 amino acids. V was clipped by 7 bases and J by 5 bases, with 11 bases between them. The CDR3: CAINGGVTGELFF. The CDR3 DNA is TGTGCCATCAACGGCGGGGTGACCGGGGAGCTGTTTTTT.

This clone was seen only a few times. Other DNA sequences within the sample encode an identical CDR3. The genes are TRBV5-1 and TRBJ1-1; no firm D call. The V gene's germline CDR1 is SGHRS and CDR2 YFSETQ. Between the trimmed V and J ends, which lost 1 base and 1 base, there was a span of 5 bases. The CDR3 is 13 residues long. The CDR3 region is CASSLQENTEAFF. DNA of the CDR3: TGCGCCAGCAGCTTGCAGGAGAACACTGAAGCTTTCTTT.

The table lists this clone with a few counts. The chain's CDR3 is CASSFQGTRPQHF. CDR3 coding DNA: TGTGCCAGCAGTTTCCAGGGGACACGGCCCCAGCATTTT. This chain joins TRBV27 and TRBJ1-5, with D maybe TRBD1 (6 bases). The V and J ends lost 3 bases and 9 bases respectively, with 12 bases between them. Germline CDR1 is MNHEY and CDR2 is SMNVEV (reference sequence). The CDR3 totals 13 residues.

In its sample, this clone was seen a few times. The V gene is TRBV19, the J gene TRBJ1-2; D gene unclear. The CDR3 covers 12 residues. Germline V gene sequence: CDR1 LNHDA, CDR2 SQIVND (reference sequence). V gave up 5 bases and J gave up 10 bases, with 14 bases separating them. CDR3 residues: CASSEGRRYYTF. The DNA of the CDR3 is TGTGCCAGTAGTGAGGGCCGGCGGTACTACACCTTC.

The V and J genes are TRBV7-6 and TRBJ1-5, with TRBD1 identical over 10 bases. The CDR3 has 15 amino acids. Germline values: CDR1 SGHVS, CDR2 FNYEAQ. V trimming: 5 bases; J trimming: 2 bases; junction bases outside the gene matches: 3. The CDR3 is CASSRGQGGNQPQHF. CDR3 nucleotide sequence: TGTGCCAGCAGCCGAGGACAGGGGGGCAATCAGCCCCAGCATTTT.

This clone was seen a few times. The chain combines TRBV2 with TRBJ2-7; 9 positions agree with TRBD2. Germline loops: CDR1 SNHLY, CDR2 FYNNEI. This CDR3 is 15 amino acids long. Trimming removed 6 bases from V and 7 bases from J; junction bases left unmatched: 13. CDR3: CASRETSGPTREQYF. CDR3 bases: TGTGCCAGCAGGGAGACTAGCGGACCTACGAGGGAGCAGTACTTC.

The chain couples TRBV7-3 to TRBJ2-1, with TRBD2 matching 10 bases. The CDR3 is 16 residues long. Germline CDR1 and CDR2: SGHTA and FQGTGA. V was clipped by 6 bases and J by 6 bases; unmatched bases: 11. CDR3 nucleotides: TGTGCCAGCAGTCCCCTAGCGGGGGCCCCTCTCAATGAGCAGTTCTTC. Its translation is CASSPLAGAPLNEQFF.

This clone has just a few counts. The rearrangement uses TRBV11-2 and TRBJ2-1; 12 nucleotides agree with TRBD2. The germline CDR1 and CDR2 sequences are SGHAT and FQNNGV. The CDR3 is 16 amino acids. After removal of 0 bases from V and 12 bases from J, the junction contained 9 bases not matched to a gene. The CDR3 sequence is CASSLERLAGGRGQFF. CDR3 sequence (DNA): TGTGCCAGCAGCTTAGAGAGGCTAGCGGGGGGGCGCGGGCAGTTCTTC.

This rearrangement joins TRBV18 to TRBJ2-7, with 9 bases aligning to TRBD1. The CDR3 loop spans 15 amino acids. V trimming: 3 bases; J trimming: 4 bases; junction bases outside the gene matches: 7. Germline V lookup: CDR1 KGHSH, CDR2 LQKENI. CDR3 protein: CASSPTGTGLYEQYF. The CDR3, as DNA: TGTGCCAGCTCACCTACCGGGACAGGGTTATACGAGCAGTACTTC. Variable domain in full (rest from reference TRBV18 and TRBJ2-7): NAGVMQNPRHLVRRRGQEARLRCSPMKGHSHVYWYRQLPEEGLKFMVYLQKENIIDESGMPKERFSAEFPKEGPSILRIQQVVRGDSAAYFCASSPTGTGLYEQYFGPGTRLTVT.

This clone was picked up a small number of times. The gene calls are TRBV30 and TRBJ2-3; 7 positions agree with TRBD2. Germline CDR1 reads GTSNPN; CDR2 reads SVGIG (reference sequence). This CDR3 is 14 amino acids long. Trimming removed 4 bases from V and 8 bases from J; junction bases left unmatched: 12. The CDR3 loop is CAWNGGTAGFTQYF. As DNA, the CDR3 is TGTGCCTGGAACGGGGGTACAGCGGGGTTTACGCAGTATTTT.

The CDR3 DNA sequence: TGTGCCACCAGCAGAGATTACCGGACTAGAAGAGATACGCAGTATTTT. Protein sequence: CATSRDYRTRRDTQYF. This chain links TRBV15 with TRBJ2-3; 7 nucleotides agree with TRBD2. There are 16 residues in the CDR3. J gave up 5 bases and V 0 bases, and 8 bases lay outside the gene matches. Germline V gives CDR1 LNHNV, CDR2 YYDKDF (reference sequence).

The sample holds a few counts of this clone. The chain combines TRBV25-1 with TRBJ1-4, with unresolved D. V lost 4 bases to trimming and J lost 8 bases, with 11 bases between them. The CDR3 contains 13 residues. The V gene's germline CDR1 is MGHDK and CDR2 SYGVNS. CDR3 bases: TGTGCCAGCAGTGTACCGGGAGGCGAAAAACTGTTTTTT. Protein product: CASSVPGGEKLFF. Full variable domain (remainder filled in from reference TRBV25-1 and TRBJ1-4): EADIYQTPRYLVIGTGKKITLECSQTMGHDKMYWYQQDPGMELHLIHYSYGVNSTEKGDLSSESTVSRIRTEHFPLTLESARPSHTSQYLCASSVPGGEKLFFGSGTQLSVL.

The J gene is TRBJ2-1, the V gene TRBV5-1, with TRBD2 as a possible D gene (5 bases). V lost 0 bases and J 7 bases, leaving 14 bases between the germline ends. The CDR3 length is 15 residues. Germline assignment: CDR1 SGHRS and CDR2 YFSETQ. The DNA of the CDR3 is TGCGCCAGCAGCTTGGTAGCGTTTTCCGGAAATGAGCAGTTCTTC. Translated, it gives CASSLVAFSGNEQFF.

This clone turned up a few times. The chain is built from TRBV27 and TRBJ1-5; perhaps TRBD1 as D (5 bases). Germline CDR1 is MNHEY and CDR2 is SMNVEV (reference sequence). V shed 7 bases and J shed 5 bases, with 24 bases lying between them. The CDR3 loop spans 17 amino acids. CDR3 DNA sequence: TGTGCCAGCACCCCGCGGTTACAGGTCGGAGGGGATCAGCCCCAGCATTTT. This gives the protein CASTPRLQVGGDQPQHF.

The V and J genes are TRBV7-8 and TRBJ1-2; 8 bases are shared with TRBD1. Germline V gene lookup returns CDR1 SGHVS and CDR2 FQNEAQ. The CDR3 runs to 17 residues. J was trimmed by 6 bases and V by 1 base; bases with no gene match: 13. CDR3 amino acids: CASSLGTGISLTNGYTF. In DNA form, the CDR3 reads TGTGCCAGCAGCTTAGGGACAGGGATATCCCTTACCAATGGCTACACCTTC.

The chain employs TRBV5-8 and TRBJ2-1, with a possible D match to TRBD2 (6 bases). Trimming stripped 6 bases from V and 8 bases from J, with 15 bases between. Germline V CDR1 and CDR2: SGHTS, YDEGEE. The CDR3 covers 13 residues. DNA of the CDR3: TGTGCCAGCATCCTAAGGAGGGCAGATGAGCAGTTCTTC. It translates to CASILRRADEQFF.

This clone has a handful of counts. The chain uses TRBV7-9 and TRBJ2-7; 10 nucleotides agree with TRBD2. There are 16 residues in the CDR3. V was clipped by 1 base and J by 3 bases; unmatched bases: 6. CDR1 and CDR2 (germline): SEHNR, FQNEAQ (reference sequence). CDR3: CASSLVLAGDLYEQYF. DNA of the CDR3: TGTGCCAGCAGCTTAGTGCTAGCGGGGGACCTCTACGAGCAGTACTTC.

This clone was seen a few times. The J gene is TRBJ1-2, the V gene TRBV2; 7 positions agree with TRBD1. Germline V CDR1 and CDR2: SNHLY, FYNNEI. V gave up 3 bases and J gave up 4 bases; unmatched junction bases: 5. The CDR3 spans 14 residues. CDR3 sequence (DNA): TGTGCCAGCAGTGAGCAGGGGACAGTCTATGGCTACACCTTC. This sequence encodes CASSEQGTVYGYTF.

This clone has just a few counts. This rearrangement joins TRBV4-2 to TRBJ2-5; 7 bases line up with TRBD1. After removal of 1 base from V and 5 bases from J, the junction contained 10 bases not matched to a gene. This CDR3 region has 16 residues. Per the germline V gene, CDR1 is LGHNA and CDR2 is YNFKEQ. The CDR3: CASSQGVGRGKETQYF. The CDR3 nucleotides are TGTGCCAGCAGCCAAGGAGTGGGCAGGGGGAAGGAGACCCAGTACTTC.

This clone was counted a few times. The chain uses TRBV7-6 and TRBJ1-1; D might be TRBD1 (5 bases). Germline V gives CDR1 SGHVS, CDR2 FNYEAQ. Trimming left V 5 bases short and J 0 bases short, with 16 bases between. The CDR3 runs to 16 residues. The DNA for the CDR3 is TGTGCCAGCAGCCTACTACAGGCGGAATTGAACACTGAAGCTTTCTTT. Its translation: CASSLLQAELNTEAFF. Looking up the rest from reference TRBV7-6 and TRBJ1-1 gives the full variable domain: GAGVSQSPRYKVTKRGQDVALRCDPISGHVSLYWYRQALGQGPEFLTYFNYEAQQDKSGLPNDRFSAERPEGSISTLTIQRTEQRDSAMYRCASSLLQAELNTEAFFGQGTRLTVV.

The chain carries TRBV28 and TRBJ1-1; 8 nucleotides align to TRBD1. The V and J ends lost 7 bases and 8 bases, in that order; junction bases with no gene match: 12. The CDR3 loop spans 14 amino acids. From germline, CDR1 is MDHEN and CDR2 SYDVKM. CDR3 sequence: CASKVDREEKEAFF. The CDR3 DNA reads as TGTGCCAGCAAGGTGGACAGGGAAGAGAAGGAAGCTTTCTTT.

V and J are TRBV6-1 and TRBJ1-5; D gene unclear. Per the germline V gene, CDR1 is MNHNS and CDR2 is SASEGT. The CDR3 covers 14 residues. The germline V and J ends were trimmed by 3 bases and 0 bases, with 6 bases remaining between them. CDR3 sequence: CASSEQVSNQPQHF. In nucleotides, the CDR3 is TGTGCCAGCAGTGAGCAGGTTAGCAATCAGCCCCAGCATTTT.

V gene TRBV18 combines with J gene TRBJ2-5; tentatively, D is TRBD1 (5 bases). Per germline, CDR1 KGHSH and CDR2 LQKENI. This CDR3 comprises 16 residues. Trimming left V 4 bases short and J 2 bases short, with 17 bases between. CDR3 sequence (DNA): TGTGCCAGCTCACTTACATTACAGGCCTATCAAGAGACCCAGTACTTC. Residues: CASSLTLQAYQETQYF.

The rearrangement joins TRBV7-9 to TRBJ1-2; 7 bases are a match to TRBD1. V lost 5 bases and J lost 6; bases outside the gene matches: 3. Germline V CDR1 and CDR2: SEHNR, FQNEAQ (reference sequence). CDR3 length: 12 amino acids. Here the CDR3 reads CASSVQGDGYTF. The CDR3 bases are TGTGCCAGCAGCGTCCAGGGGGATGGCTACACCTTC.